A selection of T cell receptor beta chains follows, all from one sample in a study of T cell responses to AZD1222 COVID-19 vaccine. Method: immunoSEQ multiplex PCR; TCRdb's copy keeps in-frame clones and lacks some. The repertoire holds 110,000 to 150,000 clones, with roughly nine tenths as singletons. Source: peripheral blood, taken on day 0 of AZD1222 vaccination. Receptor source: an adult in good health. Each CDR3 is given with its conserved first and last residue. D genes are given only for firm matches. For some rows the clone size is stated as once, few or many, or as a class when expanded; others skip it.

TRBJ1-2,once,TRBV5-8,TRBD1,CASSLVPDRGHGYTF,TGTGCCAGCAGCTTGGTTCCGGACAGGGGTCATGGCTACACCTTC
TRBJ1-6,-,TRBV27,-,CASSYRGRLRYNSPLHF,TGTGCCAGCAGTTATAGGGGCAGGCTCCGCTATAATTCACCCCTCCACTTT
TRBJ2-1,-,TRBV4-1,TRBD2,CASSPRTSGGYNEQFF,TGCGCCAGCAGCCCCCGGACTAGCGGGGGGTACAATGAGCAGTTCTTC
TRBJ1-4,-,TRBV2,-,CASRLQVVPNEKLFF,TGTGCCAGCAGGCTACAGGTAGTCCCTAATGAAAAACTGTTTTTT
TRBJ2-7,-,TRBV3-1/TRBV3-2,TRBD1,CASSSRGGVSREQYF,TGTGCCAGCAGCTCAAGAGGGGGCGTGAGTCGCGAGCAGTACTTC
TRBJ2-1,-,TRBV5-4,-,CASSLDSRAGEQFF,TGTGCCAGCAGCTTGGATAGTCGGGCGGGTGAGCAGTTCTTC
TRBJ2-5,-,TRBV7-6,-,CASSLGQGALINQETQYF,TGTGCCAGCAGCTTAGGGCAGGGAGCACTAATTAACCAAGAGACCCAGTACTTC
TRBJ2-6,-,TRBV2,-,CASRPDRDFPGANVLTF,TGTGCCAGCAGACCAGACAGGGACTTCCCTGGGGCCAACGTCCTGACTTTC
TRBJ1-5,-,TRBV14,-,CASSQEGGYSNQPQHF,TGTGCCAGCAGCCAAGAGGGGGGGTATAGCAATCAGCCCCAGCATTTT
TRBJ1-2,-,TRBV5-6,-,CASSSEAGAAGYTF,TGTGCCAGCAGCTCCGAGGCGGGGGCGGCGGGCTACACCTTC
TRBJ1-2,-,TRBV6-5,-,CASSFRQERGGGYTF,TGTGCCAGCAGTTTCCGACAGGAGAGGGGTGGGGGCTACACCTTC
TRBJ2-1,-,TRBV5-1,TRBD2,CASSLGASGRRDEQFF,TGCGCCAGCAGCTTGGGGGCTAGCGGTAGAAGGGATGAGCAGTTCTTC
TRBJ2-7,-,TRBV3-1/TRBV3-2,TRBD2,CASSQVAGGPHEQYF,TGTGCCAGCAGCCAAGTAGCGGGAGGGCCCCACGAGCAGTACTTC
TRBJ1-3,-,TRBV30,-,CAWRPGAGNTIYF,TGTGCCTGGCGGCCGGGGGCTGGAAACACCATATATTTT
TRBJ2-1,once,TRBV27,-,CASSPQGGEQFF,TGTGCCAGCAGTCCGCAGGGCGGTGAGCAGTTCTTC
TRBJ2-5,once,TRBV7-2,-,CASSLAGSSRETQYF,TGTGCCAGCAGCTTAGCCGGCTCTTCGAGGGAGACCCAGTACTTC
TRBJ2-1,-,TRBV6-5,TRBD2,CASSSRTSGSNEQFF,TGTGCCAGCAGTTCCAGGACTAGCGGGAGTAATGAGCAGTTCTTC
TRBJ2-7,-,TRBV6-4,TRBD2,CASSPRAGEGEQYF,TGTGCCAGCAGTCCCCGAGCGGGAGAGGGCGAGCAGTACTTC
TRBJ1-2,once,TRBV29-1,-,CSVEEGYGYTF,TGCAGCGTTGAAGAAGGATATGGCTACACCTTC
TRBJ1-4,-,TRBV18,-,CASSPQPGPLFF,TGTGCCAGCTCACCCCAACCGGGACCTCTGTTTTTT
TRBJ2-1,-,TRBV10-1,TRBD2,CASSESDSGDEQFF,TGCGCCAGCAGTGAGTCGGATAGCGGGGATGAGCAGTTCTTC
TRBJ1-5,-,TRBV2,-,CASSTRVFGQPQHF,TGTGCCAGCAGTACCAGGGTCTTCGGTCAGCCCCAGCATTTT
TRBJ2-1,-,TRBV18,TRBD2,CASSPGLAPNEQFF,TGTGCCAGCTCACCGGGACTAGCGCCGAATGAGCAGTTCTTC
TRBJ2-3,-,TRBV7-3,-,CASSLSPTGLWSTDTQYF,TGTGCCAGCAGCTTAAGCCCCACAGGGTTGTGGAGCACAGATACGCAGTATTTT
TRBJ1-3,-,TRBV3-1/TRBV3-2,-,CASSLTGTGNTIYF,TGTGCCAGCAGCCTAACAGGGACTGGAAACACCATATATTTT
TRBJ1-2,-,TRBV3-1/TRBV3-2,TRBD1,CASSQADRGRLGYTF,TGTGCCAGCAGCCAAGCGGACAGGGGGCGCCTTGGCTACACCTTC
TRBJ1-2,-,TRBV28,-,CASSSGTYGYTF,TGTGCCAGCTCGTCGGGAACCTATGGCTACACCTTC
TRBJ2-7,-,TRBV11-2,TRBD2,CACHLSGSASYEQYF,TGTGCCTGTCACCTTAGCGGGAGTGCCTCCTACGAGCAGTACTTC
TRBJ1-1,-,TRBV6-5,-,CASSYGAGANTEAFF,TGTGCCAGCAGTTACGGGGCAGGGGCGAACACTGAAGCTTTCTTT
TRBJ2-1,-,TRBV9,TRBD2,CASSVALGLAGGRDGSEQFF,TGTGCCAGCAGCGTAGCTCTCGGACTAGCGGGAGGTAGGGATGGTAGTGAGCAGTTCTTC
TRBJ2-5,-,TRBV7-9,-,CASSPPGRVGLETQYF,TGTGCCAGCAGCCCCCCGGGAAGGGTGGGTTTAGAGACCCAGTACTTC
TRBJ2-1,-,TRBV5-5,TRBD1,CASSLAVDRASYNEQFF,TGTGCCAGCAGCTTGGCGGTAGACAGGGCAAGCTACAATGAGCAGTTCTTC
TRBJ2-1,-,TRBV5-4,TRBD2,CASSLAGGISYNEQFF,TGTGCCAGCAGCTTAGCGGGAGGGATATCCTACAATGAGCAGTTCTTC
TRBJ1-5,-,TRBV20-1,-,CSASSRASNQPQHF,TGCAGTGCGAGTAGCAGGGCTAGCAATCAGCCCCAGCATTTT
TRBJ1-1,-,TRBV27,-,CASREGNTEAFF,TGTGCCAGCAGGGAGGGCAACACTGAAGCTTTCTTT
TRBJ1-4,-,TRBV28,-,CASGRELEKLFF,TGTGCCAGCGGTAGGGAGCTCGAAAAACTGTTTTTT
TRBJ1-2,-,TRBV2,-,CASSAGSNYGYTF,TGTGCCAGCAGTGCTGGGTCTAACTATGGCTACACCTTC
TRBJ2-5,-,TRBV7-2,TRBD2,CASSGSGRSGETQYF,TGTGCCAGCAGCGGTAGCGGGAGATCGGGAGAGACCCAGTACTTC
TRBJ2-1,-,TRBV27,TRBD2,CASSWIAGGSNEQFF,TGTGCCAGCAGTTGGATAGCGGGCGGATCCAATGAGCAGTTCTTC
TRBJ1-3,-,TRBV9,TRBD1,CASSVGSGGAGDGTIYF,TGTGCCAGCAGCGTAGGTTCAGGGGGAGCGGGCGATGGCACCATATATTTT
TRBJ2-3,-,TRBV10-1,-,CASSYSKFSDTQYF,TGCGCCAGCAGTTATTCGAAGTTTTCAGATACGCAGTATTTT
TRBJ1-2,-,TRBV7-8,-,CASSYRQSSWGYTF,TGTGCCAGCAGCTACAGACAGAGCAGTTGGGGCTACACCTTC
TRBJ1-2,-,TRBV30,-,CAWKAGGGGYTF,TGTGCCTGGAAGGCCGGGGGAGGTGGCTACACCTTC